This T cell receptor beta chain is drawn from a study of identical twins. Notes on the study in general: Out-of-frame beta sequences exhibited a weaker degree of excess twin sharing.

About this clonotype itself: Its antigen is unidentified.

Each CDR3 protein is one row after TCRdb ran MiXCR on the 5' RACE reads. Of some 440,000 distinct CDR3 sequences in the sample, around 24% are singletons; the top ten hold 2.5% to 3.5%. The CDR3 consists of 17 residues. Losses at the gene ends were 4 bases for V and 4 bases for J; bases not matched to a gene: 10. Germline V gives CDR1 SEHNR, CDR2 FQNEAQ (reference sequence). This sample also belongs to another study, concerning T cells expressing NK-cell markers. That source reports: Sorted CD3+CD56+NKG2C+, CD3+CD56+NKG2C- and CD3+CD56-NKG2C+ T-cell subsets were beta-chain profiled. The authors restricted sorting to alpha-beta TCR T cells with an anti-gamma-delta TCR antibody in several experiments. A handful of donors likewise had their CD3+CD56-NKG2C+ fraction led by these clonotypes.

This TCR was recovered from a young woman in good health. The chain has TRBV7-9 and TRBJ2-3; TRBD2 agrees at 11 bases. The sample taken for sequencing was CD4+ T cells sorted from blood. The CDR3: CASSSGTSGGRADTQYF. Written as DNA, the CDR3 is TGTGCCAGCAGCTCAGGGACTAGCGGTGGAAGGGCAGATACGCAGTATTTT.